This T cell receptor beta chain was documented in a study of cytomegalovirus exposure and HLA in healthy donors. Study observations and caveats: The presence/absence work took it that sequencing depth was about the same across donors. The majority of TCR sequences were rare, yet some public TCRs appeared in many donors.

The PCR made use of 60 Vbeta and 13 Jbeta primers. Clones were read by immunoSEQ multiplex PCR, and TCRdb kept only the in-frame ones, dropping some. The sample contains over 75,000 clones, over 60% of which appear only once. Comment on this clone: No antigen is known for it.

V was pared by 3 bases and J by 7 bases, with 16 bases between. Germline CDR1 is SGHNT and CDR2 is YYREEE (reference sequence). The CDR3 is 14 residues long. The sequencing sample was made of PBMCs. This receptor was identified in a female donor in good health and CMV-seronegative. The genes are TRBV5-4 and TRBJ1-1; possibly TRBD1 for D (5 bases). As DNA, the CDR3 is TGTGCCAGCAGCTCCCCAGGCAGGGTAGGTGAAGCTTTCTTT. This sequence encodes CASSSPGRVGEAFF.